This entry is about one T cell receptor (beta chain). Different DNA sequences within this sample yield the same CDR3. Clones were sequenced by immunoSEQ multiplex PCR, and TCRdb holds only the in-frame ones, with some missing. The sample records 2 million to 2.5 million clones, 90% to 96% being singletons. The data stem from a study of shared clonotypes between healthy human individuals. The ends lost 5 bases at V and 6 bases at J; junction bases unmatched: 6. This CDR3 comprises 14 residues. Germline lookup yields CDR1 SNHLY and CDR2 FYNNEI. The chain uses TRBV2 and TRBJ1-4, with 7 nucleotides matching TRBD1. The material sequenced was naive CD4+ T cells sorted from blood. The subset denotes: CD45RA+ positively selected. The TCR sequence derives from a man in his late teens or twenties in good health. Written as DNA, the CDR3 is TGTGCCAGCAGTCCTGACAGGGCCGATGAAAAACTGTTTTTT. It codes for CASSPDRADEKLFF.